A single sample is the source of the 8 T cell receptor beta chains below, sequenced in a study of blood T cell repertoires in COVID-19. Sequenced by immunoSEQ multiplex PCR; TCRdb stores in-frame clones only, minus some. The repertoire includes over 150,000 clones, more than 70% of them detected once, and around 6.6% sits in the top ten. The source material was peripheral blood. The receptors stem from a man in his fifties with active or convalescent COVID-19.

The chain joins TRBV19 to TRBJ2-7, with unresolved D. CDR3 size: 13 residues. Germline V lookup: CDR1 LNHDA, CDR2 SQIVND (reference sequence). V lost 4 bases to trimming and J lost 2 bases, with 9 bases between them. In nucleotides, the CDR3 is TGTGCCAGTAGTAGCGCGTTCCCCTACGAGCAGTACTTC. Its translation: CASSSAFPYEQYF. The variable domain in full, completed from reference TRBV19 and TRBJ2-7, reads DGGITQSPKYLFRKEGQNVTLSCEQNLNHDAMYWYRQDPGQGLRLIYYSQIVNDFQKGDIAEGYSVSREKKESFPLTVTSAQKNPTAFYLCASSSAFPYEQYFGPGTRLTVT.

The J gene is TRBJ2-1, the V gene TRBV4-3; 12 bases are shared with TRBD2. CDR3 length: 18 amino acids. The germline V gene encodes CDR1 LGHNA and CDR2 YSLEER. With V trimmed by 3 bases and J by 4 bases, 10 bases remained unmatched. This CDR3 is CASSHGWLAGGRYNEQFF. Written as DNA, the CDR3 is TGCGCCAGCAGCCATGGATGGCTAGCGGGGGGGCGGTACAATGAGCAGTTCTTC.

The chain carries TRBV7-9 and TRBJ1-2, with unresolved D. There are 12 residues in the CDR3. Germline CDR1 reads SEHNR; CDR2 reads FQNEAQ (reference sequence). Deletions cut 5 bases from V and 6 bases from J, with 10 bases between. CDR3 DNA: TGTGCCAGCAGCAACAGTCTCCATGGCTACACCTTC. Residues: CASSNSLHGYTF.

CDR3 protein: CASSLAVNEGYEQYF. DNA for the CDR3: TGTGCCAGCAGCTTGGCCGTGAATGAGGGATACGAGCAGTACTTC. V usage is TRBV5-4 and J usage is TRBJ2-7; maybe TRBD2 (5 bases). Per the germline V gene, CDR1 is SGHNT and CDR2 is YYREEE (reference sequence). Deletions cut 0 bases from V and 4 bases from J, with 14 bases between. This CDR3 has 15 residues.

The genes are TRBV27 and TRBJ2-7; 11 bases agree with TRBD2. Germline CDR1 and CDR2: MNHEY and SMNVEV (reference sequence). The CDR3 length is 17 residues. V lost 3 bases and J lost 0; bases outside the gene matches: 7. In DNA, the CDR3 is TGTGCCAGCAGTTTCTCGGGACTAGCGGTTAGCTCCTACGAGCAGTACTTC. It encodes CASSFSGLAVSSYEQYF.

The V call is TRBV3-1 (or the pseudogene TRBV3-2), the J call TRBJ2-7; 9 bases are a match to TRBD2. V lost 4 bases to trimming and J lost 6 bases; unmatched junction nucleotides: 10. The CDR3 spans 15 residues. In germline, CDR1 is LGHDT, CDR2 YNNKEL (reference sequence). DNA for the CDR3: TGTGCCAGCAGCCGGTTACCGGGACTAGCTTGCGAGCAGTACTTC. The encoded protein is CASSRLPGLACEQYF.

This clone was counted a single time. This CDR3 reads CASYMDGQGETQYF. The CDR3 DNA follows: TGTGCCAGCTACATGGACGGCCAGGGAGAGACCCAGTACTTC. The chain joins TRBV5-6 to TRBJ2-5; weak D call: TRBD1 (5 bases). Germline V gene lookup returns CDR1 SGHDT and CDR2 YYEEEE. The length of the CDR3 is 14 residues. Trimming removed 7 bases from V and 4 bases from J, with 17 bases in between.

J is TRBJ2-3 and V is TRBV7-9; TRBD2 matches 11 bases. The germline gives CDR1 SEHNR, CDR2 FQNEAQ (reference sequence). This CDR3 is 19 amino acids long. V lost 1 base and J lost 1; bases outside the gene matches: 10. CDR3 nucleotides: TGTGCCAGCAGCTTAGGAGTAGCGGGGGGGTTTTATCGCACAGATACGCAGTATTTT. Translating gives CASSLGVAGGFYRTDTQYF.